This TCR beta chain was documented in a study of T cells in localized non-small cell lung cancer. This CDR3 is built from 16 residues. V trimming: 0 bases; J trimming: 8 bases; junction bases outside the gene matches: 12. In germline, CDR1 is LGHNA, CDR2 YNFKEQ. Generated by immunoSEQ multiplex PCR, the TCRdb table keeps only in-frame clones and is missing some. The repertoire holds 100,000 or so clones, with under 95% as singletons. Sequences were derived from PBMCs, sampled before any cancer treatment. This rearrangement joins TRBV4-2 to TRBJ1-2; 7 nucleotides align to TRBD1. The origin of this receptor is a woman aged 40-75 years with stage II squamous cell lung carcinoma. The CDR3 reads CASSQDLVGDSRGYTF. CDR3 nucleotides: TGTGCCAGCAGCCAAGATCTGGTGGGGGACAGTCGGGGCTACACCTTC.